The 25 T cell receptor beta chains presented below share a single source sample, sequenced in a study of T-cell memory formation after mild COVID-19. TCRdb re-called the 5' RACE reads through MiXCR, storing one row per CDR3 protein. Of under 600,000 distinct CDR3 sequences listed, about 20% are singletons. Sequencing was done on a sample of PBMCs or a T cell subset sorted from them (not recorded which). The receptors come from an adult woman who had mild COVID-19 (a few samples of this study predate the infection). Cell type and time point are not known.

This clonotype appeared a few times. The genes are TRBV7-2 and TRBJ2-7, with 9 bases matching TRBD2. This CDR3 region has 17 residues. The ends lost 4 bases at V and 1 base at J; junction bases unmatched: 11. The V gene's germline CDR1 is SGHTA and CDR2 FQGNSA. The CDR3 nucleotides are TGTGCCAGCAGCTCATCTTTAGGACTAGCGAATTCCTACGAGCAGTACTTC. Its translation: CASSSSLGLANSYEQYF. The complete variable domain, with remaining parts taken from reference TRBV7-2 and TRBJ2-7, reads GAGVSQSPSNKVTEKGKDVELRCDPISGHTALYWYRQSLGQGLEFLIYFQGNSAPDKSGLPSDRFSAERTGGSVSTLTIQRTQQEDSAVYLCASSSSLGLANSYEQYFGPGTRLTVT.

The rearrangement joins TRBV5-4 to TRBJ2-4; D gene uncertain. Deletions cut 0 bases from V and 0 bases from J, with 10 bases between. CDR1 and CDR2 (germline): SGHNT, YYREEE (reference sequence). The CDR3 consists of 16 residues. Here the CDR3 reads CASSLDGLGAKNIQYF. The CDR3 DNA is TGTGCCAGCAGCTTGGATGGGCTAGGAGCCAAAAACATTCAGTACTTC.

The chain combines TRBV15 with TRBJ2-1; the D gene is possibly TRBD1 (6 bases). Trimming shortened V by 2 bases and J by 7 bases, and 15 bases separated the two germline ends. The CDR3 totals 15 residues. Per germline, CDR1 LNHNV and CDR2 YYDKDF (reference sequence). The CDR3 DNA follows: TGTGCCACCAGCAGACCCGGGACAAGAGCAAATGAGCAGTTCTTC. Its protein product is CATSRPGTRANEQFF. The full variable domain, its missing parts supplied by reference TRBV15 and TRBJ2-1, is DAMVIQNPRYQVTQFGKPVTLSCSQTLNHNVMYWYQQKSSQAPKLLFHYYDKDFNNEADTPDNFQSRRPNTSFCFLDIRSPGLGDTAMYLCATSRPGTRANEQFFGPGTRLTVL.

This clonotype was detected a few times. This chain links TRBV19 with TRBJ2-1, with TRBD1 matching over 7 bases. CDR3 length: 15 amino acids. The germline V gene encodes CDR1 LNHDA and CDR2 SQIVND (reference sequence). J gave up 7 bases and V 7 bases, and 13 bases lay outside the gene matches. DNA for the CDR3: TGTGCCAGTAAGGCGGACAGGTCCCCCTCGAATGAGCAGTTCTTC. This sequence encodes CASKADRSPSNEQFF. The entire variable domain, with the rest obtained from reference TRBV19 and TRBJ2-1, is as follows: DGGITQSPKYLFRKEGQNVTLSCEQNLNHDAMYWYRQDPGQGLRLIYYSQIVNDFQKGDIAEGYSVSREKKESFPLTVTSAQKNPTAFYLCASKADRSPSNEQFFGPGTRLTVL.

The chain joins TRBV6-6 to TRBJ2-4; unclear D gene. V lost 6 bases, J lost 0 bases, and 12 bases lay in between. The CDR3 totals 15 residues. CDR1 MNHNY and CDR2 SVGAGI come from the germline V gene (reference sequence). The CDR3 protein is CASSGENLAKNIQYF. The CDR3 nucleotides read TGTGCCAGCAGCGGTGAGAATCTAGCCAAAAACATTCAGTACTTC.

This chain joins TRBV3-1 and TRBJ1-1; D is possibly TRBD1 (5 bases). Trimming cost V 1 base and J 5 bases, with 8 bases left between them. The CDR3 consists of 13 residues. Per germline, CDR1 LGHDT and CDR2 YNNKEL (reference sequence). The chain's CDR3 is CASSQGGRTEAFF. In nucleotides, the CDR3 is TGTGCCAGCAGCCAAGGGGGCAGGACTGAAGCTTTCTTT. The full variable domain, with the rest looked up from reference TRBV3-1 and TRBJ1-1, is DTAVSQTPKYLVTQMGNDKSIKCEQNLGHDTMYWYKQDSKKFLKIMFSYNNKELIINETVPNRFSPKSPDKAHLNLHINSLELGDSAVYFCASSQGGRTEAFFGQGTRLTVV.

The chain joins TRBV18 to TRBJ2-1, with 10 bases identical to TRBD2. The CDR3 extends over 14 amino acids. The junction had 7 bases not matched to a gene; V was cut back by 6 bases and J by 8 bases. CDR1 and CDR2 (germline): KGHSH, LQKENI. CDR3 protein: CASSPGLAVDEQFF. The CDR3 DNA sequence: TGTGCCAGCTCCCCTGGACTAGCGGTCGATGAGCAGTTCTTC.

The chain couples TRBV20-1 to TRBJ1-2, with D perhaps TRBD1 (5 bases). V lost 3 bases, J lost 2 bases, and 13 bases lay in between. Germline V gives CDR1 DFQATT, CDR2 SNEGSKA (reference sequence). There are 14 residues in the CDR3. The DNA of the CDR3 is TGCAGTGCTAGTTGGGGCCGACACAACTATGGCTACACCTTC. It yields the protein CSASWGRHNYGYTF.

J is TRBJ2-3 and V is TRBV12-3 or TRBV12-4; the match to TRBD2 covers 7 bases. The CDR3 spans 15 residues. After removal of 3 bases from V and 7 bases from J, the junction contained 10 bases not matched to a gene. In nucleotides, the CDR3 is TGTGCCAGCAGTTTTTCCAGCGGGGAAAGATATACGCAGTATTTT. Protein sequence: CASSFSSGERYTQYF.

The CDR3, as DNA: TGTGCCAGTAGTAACACTGGGGGTGAAAAACTGTTTTTT. It specifies CASSNTGGEKLFF. V is TRBV19 and J is TRBJ1-4; D may be TRBD1 (5 bases). CDR3 length: 13 residues. V was clipped by 4 bases and J by 7 bases, with 10 bases between them. CDR1 is LNHDA and CDR2 is SQIVND in the germline V gene (reference sequence).

This clonotype has only a few counts. This sequence joins TRBV6-1 and TRBJ2-5; TRBD1 aligns across 11 bases. This CDR3 region has 15 residues. V dropped 4 bases and J dropped 5; count of bases not matched to a gene: 6. CDR1 is MNHNS, CDR2 SASEGT, per germline. In DNA, the CDR3 is TGTGCCAGCAGTGTCTCGGACAGGGGGCGTGAGACCCAGTACTTC. Residues: CASSVSDRGRETQYF.

CDR3 residues: CASSPATGTGGVGELFF. CDR3 in DNA: TGTGCCAGCAGCCCTGCAACCGGGACAGGGGGCGTCGGGGAGCTGTTTTTT. The chain is built from TRBV7-2 and TRBJ2-2; 12 bases match TRBD1. V trimming: 5 bases; J trimming: 7 bases; junction bases outside the gene matches: 11. Per germline, CDR1 SGHTA and CDR2 FQGNSA. This CDR3 comprises 17 residues.

V usage is TRBV5-5 and J usage is TRBJ2-5, with 11 bases lining up with TRBD2. Germline loops: CDR1 SGHKS, CDR2 YYEKEE (reference sequence). The J segment lost 5 bases and the V segment lost 3 bases, leaving 6 bases of the junction unmatched. CDR3 size: 15 residues. CDR3 in DNA: TGTGCCAGCAGCTCGACACTAGCGGGAGTGGAGACCCAGTACTTC. As protein: CASSSTLAGVETQYF.

This clonotype was observed a handful of times. The V call is TRBV29-1, the J call TRBJ2-3, with TRBD2 matching 8 bases. From germline, CDR1 is SQVTM and CDR2 ANQGSEA. V lost 7 bases to trimming and J lost 1 base; unmatched junction nucleotides: 13. The CDR3 covers 16 residues. The CDR3, as DNA: TGCAGCGCATTCGCCGGCACTAGCGGCGGCACAGATACGCAGTATTTT. Translated, it gives CSAFAGTSGGTDTQYF.

This rearrangement joins TRBV5-1 to TRBJ2-3, with D uncertain. The V end lost 2 bases, the J end lost 4 bases, and 11 bases lay between the germline ends. The CDR3 is 14 amino acids. From germline, CDR1 is SGHRS and CDR2 YFSETQ. The CDR3 region is CASSLTAGSDTQYF. CDR3 sequence (DNA): TGCGCCAGCAGCTTAACGGCCGGTTCAGATACGCAGTATTTT.

The chain is built from TRBV3-1 and TRBJ2-7, with 7 bases identical to TRBD2. This CDR3 is 15 amino acids long. Germline V gene sequence: CDR1 LGHDT, CDR2 YNNKEL (reference sequence). Trimming took 3 bases from V and 0 from J; bases not matched to a gene: 5. The CDR3 region is CASSQASGSSYEQYF. The CDR3 DNA reads TGTGCCAGCAGCCAGGCTAGCGGTAGCTCCTACGAGCAGTACTTC.

The chain employs TRBV12-3 or TRBV12-4 and TRBJ2-5, with 7 bases that match TRBD1. V gave up 9 bases and J gave up 9 bases; unmatched junction bases: 16. CDR3 length equals 14 residues. CDR3 bases: TGTGCCAGTACCAGGGGACAGTATATGTCGGCCCAGTACTTC. Its protein is CASTRGQYMSAQYF.

The chain couples TRBV6-1 to TRBJ1-1; the match to TRBD1 covers 7 bases. The CDR3 covers 14 residues. In germline, CDR1 is MNHNS, CDR2 SASEGT. Germline trimming cut 8 bases from V and 5 bases from J; bases unmatched to any gene: 11. CDR3 loop: CASFKGGLETEAFF. In DNA form, the CDR3 reads TGTGCCAGCTTTAAAGGGGGCTTGGAGACTGAAGCTTTCTTT.

A few counts support this clonotype. This chain uses TRBV28 with TRBJ2-2; 7 bases agree with TRBD1. The trim removed 4 bases at V and 5 bases at J, leaving 7 bases unmatched. Germline CDR1 and CDR2: MDHEN and SYDVKM. CDR3 length: 15 amino acids. The CDR3, as DNA: TGTGCCAGCAGTTCCGGACAGGTTGGAACCGGGGAGCTGTTTTTT. It codes for CASSSGQVGTGELFF.

The V gene is TRBV2, the J gene TRBJ2-1; 11 bases agree with TRBD1. Germline V gene sequence: CDR1 SNHLY, CDR2 FYNNEI. Trimming cost V 5 bases and J 12 bases; bases outside gene matches: 9. CDR3 size: 14 residues. The CDR3 DNA follows: TGTGCCAGCAGTTCCCGGACAGGGGGCGCGGGGCAGTTCTTC. It is translated as CASSSRTGGAGQFF.

The chain has TRBV4-2 and TRBJ2-3, with 11 positions matching TRBD2. The CDR3 is 16 residues long. Germline assignment: CDR1 LGHNA and CDR2 YNFKEQ. V lost 4 bases, J lost 2 bases, and 5 bases stayed unmatched. The DNA for the CDR3 is TGTGCCAGCAGCCGCCCGGGACTAGCGGACACAGATACGCAGTATTTT. This translates into CASSRPGLADTDTQYF.

This clonotype has more than one count but fewer than ten. The rearrangement joins TRBV20-1 to TRBJ2-7; 9 nucleotides align to TRBD2. This CDR3 contains 15 residues. V lost 5 bases and J lost 7; bases outside the gene matches: 15. Germline-derived CDR1 and CDR2 are DFQATT and SNEGSKA (reference sequence). For the CDR3, the DNA is TGCAGTGCTCCTACCGGGACTAGCACTTTCGGGGAGCAGTACTTC. Translation: CSAPTGTSTFGEQYF.

In this sample, this clonotype turned up many times. This chain's CDR3 is CASSGGINSPLHF. The CDR3 DNA reads TGTGCCAGCAGTGGCGGGATTAATTCACCCCTCCACTTT. The chain combines TRBV6-1 with TRBJ1-6; no reliable D call. Germline V gives CDR1 MNHNS, CDR2 SASEGT. V lost 4 bases and J 6 bases, leaving 7 bases between the germline ends. The CDR3 is 13 residues long.

The chain couples TRBV6-4 to TRBJ2-7; TRBD1 might be the D (6 bases). Germline V CDR1 and CDR2: MRHNA, SNTAGT. Between the trimmed V and J ends, which lost 4 bases and 6 bases, there was a span of 13 bases. The CDR3 consists of 13 residues. In nucleotides, the CDR3 is TGTGCCAGCAGTGCGGGCATACAGGGCGAGCAGTACTTC. Translating gives CASSAGIQGEQYF.

The sample holds a few counts of this clonotype. The chain recombines TRBV6-1 with TRBJ2-2; a weak D match, TRBD2 (6 bases). The CDR3 contains 15 residues. Germline V lookup: CDR1 MNHNS, CDR2 SASEGT. Trimming shortened V by 5 bases and J by 4 bases, and 14 bases separated the two germline ends. In DNA form, the CDR3 reads TGTGCCAGCAGTAGGGGACTCCAGAGCACCGGGGAGCTGTTTTTT. It encodes CASSRGLQSTGELFF.